This TCR beta chain was observed in a study of blood T cell repertoires in COVID-19. Study-level background: The United States, Italy and Spain supplied acute and convalescent COVID-19 samples. Sample material is recorded as cDNA or gDNA derived from T cells, B-cell-depleted T cells, or PBMCs.

The authors' processing: The assay estimated nucleated cells by amplifying reference gene primers. Profiling relied on immunoSEQ multiplex PCR, and the TCRdb table lists in-frame clones only, not all of them. Clone size and V and J calls were adopted from that table, with D and trimming inferred from the DNA. The sample has around 140,000 clones, around 84% seen once. This clone was detected only a few times. Germline CDR1 is MNHEY and CDR2 is SVGEGT. This CDR3 comprises 13 residues. The ends were cut back, 2 bases at V and 0 bases at J, with 5 bases in the middle. Specimen: peripheral blood. This clonotype was obtained from a human donor with acute or convalescent COVID-19. The donor label of this sample is uncertain. The chain has TRBV6-2 or TRBV6-3 and TRBJ2-7, with D possibly being TRBD1 (5 bases). The CDR3 protein is CASSYGHSYEQYF. CDR3 sequence (DNA): TGTGCCAGCAGTTACGGACACTCCTACGAGCAGTACTTC.